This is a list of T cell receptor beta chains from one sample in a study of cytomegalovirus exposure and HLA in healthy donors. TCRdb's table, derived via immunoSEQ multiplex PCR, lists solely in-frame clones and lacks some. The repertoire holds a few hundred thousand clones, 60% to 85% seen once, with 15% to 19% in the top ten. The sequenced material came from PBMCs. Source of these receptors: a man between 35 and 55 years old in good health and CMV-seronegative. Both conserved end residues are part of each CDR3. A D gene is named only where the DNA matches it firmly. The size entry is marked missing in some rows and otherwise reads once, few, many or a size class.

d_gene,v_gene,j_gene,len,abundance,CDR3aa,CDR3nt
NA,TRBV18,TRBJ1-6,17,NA,CASSPLVSVAGDSPLHF,TGTGCCAGCTCACCCCTCGTCTCAGTAGCGGGGGATTCACCCCTCCACTTT
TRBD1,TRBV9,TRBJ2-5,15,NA,CASSGGTGGHETQYF,TGTGCCAGCAGCGGGGGGACAGGGGGTCATGAGACCCAGTACTTC
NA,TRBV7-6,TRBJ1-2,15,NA,CASSLEDSSSYGYTF,TGTGCCAGCAGCTTAGAAGACAGTTCTTCCTATGGCTACACCTTC
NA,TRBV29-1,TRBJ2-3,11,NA,CSVEDLNTQYF,TGCAGCGTTGAAGATCTAAATACGCAGTATTTT
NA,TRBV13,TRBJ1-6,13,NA,CASSFFYNSPLHF,TGTGCCAGCAGCTTCTTCTATAATTCACCCCTCCACTTT
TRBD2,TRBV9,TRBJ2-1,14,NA,CASRGLAETNEQFF,TGTGCCAGCAGAGGACTAGCGGAAACCAATGAGCAGTTCTTC
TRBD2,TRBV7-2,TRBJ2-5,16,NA,CASSLVSGGAGETQYF,TGTGCCAGCAGCTTAGTTTCCGGGGGGGCCGGGGAGACCCAGTACTTC
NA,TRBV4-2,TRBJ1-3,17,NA,CASSQDQFQSAGNTIYF,TGTGCCAGCAGCCAAGATCAATTCCAGTCTGCTGGAAACACCATATATTTT
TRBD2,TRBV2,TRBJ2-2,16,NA,CASSVGRRGVFGELFF,TGTGCCAGCAGTGTTGGGCGGCGGGGGGTTTTCGGGGAGCTGTTTTTT
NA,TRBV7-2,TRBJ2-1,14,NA,CASSAGLIYNEQFF,TGTGCCAGCAGCGCGGGACTTATCTACAATGAGCAGTTCTTC
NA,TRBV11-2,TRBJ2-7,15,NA,CASSWTDTSSYEQYF,TGTGCCAGCAGCTGGACGGATACTAGCTCCTACGAGCAGTACTTC
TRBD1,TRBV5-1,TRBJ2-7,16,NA,CASSKPGQAKAGEQYF,TGCGCCAGCAGCAAGCCGGGACAGGCTAAGGCAGGCGAGCAGTACTTC
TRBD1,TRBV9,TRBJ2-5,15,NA,CASSVDGQGRETQYF,TGTGCCAGCAGCGTAGATGGACAGGGCCGAGAGACCCAGTACTTC
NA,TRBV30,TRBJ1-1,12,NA,CACRTDNTEAFF,TGTGCCTGTCGGACAGATAACACTGAAGCTTTCTTT
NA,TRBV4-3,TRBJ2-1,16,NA,CASSRGGTVRYNEQFF,TGCGCCAGCAGCCGAGGAGGAACAGTCCGCTACAATGAGCAGTTCTTC
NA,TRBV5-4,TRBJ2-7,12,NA,CASSSDVAEQYF,TGTGCCAGCAGCAGCGATGTGGCCGAGCAGTACTTC
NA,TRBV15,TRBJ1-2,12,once,CATSRGRGGYTF,TGTGCCACCAGCAGAGGACGAGGGGGCTACACCTTC
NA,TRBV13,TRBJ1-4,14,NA,CASSFSQEYEKLFF,TGTGCCAGCAGCTTTTCCCAAGAGTATGAAAAACTGTTTTTT
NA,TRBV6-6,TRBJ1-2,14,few,CASTPVEADDGYTF,TGTGCCAGCACCCCAGTTGAGGCCGATGATGGCTACACCTTC
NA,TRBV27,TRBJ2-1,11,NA,CASSLLNEQFF,TGTGCCAGCAGTTTGTTAAATGAGCAGTTCTTC
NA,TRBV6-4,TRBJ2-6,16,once,CASSPDGGSGANVLTF,TGTGCCAGCAGTCCAGACGGGGGCTCTGGGGCCAACGTCCTGACTTTC
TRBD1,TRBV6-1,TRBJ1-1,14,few,CASSEAWDRVSAFF,TGTGCCAGCAGTGAAGCTTGGGACAGGGTTTCAGCTTTCTTT
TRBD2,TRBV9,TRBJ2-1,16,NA,CASSVEGTSGYNEQFF,TGTGCCAGCAGCGTAGAGGGTACTAGCGGTTACAATGAGCAGTTCTTC
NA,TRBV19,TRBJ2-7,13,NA,CASSTAPSYEQYF,TGTGCCAGTAGTACAGCGCCGTCCTACGAGCAGTACTTC
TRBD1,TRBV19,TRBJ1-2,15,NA,CASSPDRGGNYGYTF,TGTGCCAGTAGCCCTGACAGGGGGGGTAACTATGGCTACACCTTC
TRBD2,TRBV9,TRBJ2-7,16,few,CASSVGGSGGSYEQYF,TGTGCCAGCAGCGTCGGTGGTAGCGGGGGATCCTACGAGCAGTACTTC
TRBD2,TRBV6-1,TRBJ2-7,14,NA,CASSPGTSGGRQYF,TGTGCCAGCAGCCCCGGGACTAGCGGGGGAAGGCAGTACTTC
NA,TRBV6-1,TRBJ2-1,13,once,CTSSRGSYNEQFF,TGTACCAGCAGTAGGGGCTCCTACAATGAGCAGTTCTTC
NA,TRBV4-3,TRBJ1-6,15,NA,CASSQDVQGPSPLHF,TGCGCCAGCAGCCAAGATGTGCAGGGGCCTTCACCCCTCCACTTT
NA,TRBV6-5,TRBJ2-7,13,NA,CASSPGLPYEQYF,TGTGCCAGCAGCCCCGGTTTACCCTACGAGCAGTACTTC
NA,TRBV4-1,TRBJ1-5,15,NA,CASSQEAGLNQPQHF,TGCGCCAGCAGCCAAGAGGCAGGACTCAATCAGCCCCAGCATTTT
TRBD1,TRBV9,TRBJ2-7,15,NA,CASSVGWTGSDEQYF,TGTGCCAGCAGCGTAGGTTGGACAGGGTCGGACGAGCAGTACTTC
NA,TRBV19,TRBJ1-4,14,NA,CASSIGQTNEKLFF,TGTGCCAGTAGTATCGGACAGACTAATGAAAAACTGTTTTTT
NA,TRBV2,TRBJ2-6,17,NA,CASSEQRTFGGANVLTF,TGTGCCAGCAGTGAACAGAGGACATTCGGCGGGGCCAACGTCCTGACTTTC
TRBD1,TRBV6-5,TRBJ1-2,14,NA,CASSYDRGSYGYTF,TGTGCCAGCAGTTACGACAGGGGATCATATGGCTACACCTTC
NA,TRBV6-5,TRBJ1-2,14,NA,CASKNPAFNYGYTF,TGTGCCAGCAAAAATCCAGCGTTTAACTATGGCTACACCTTC
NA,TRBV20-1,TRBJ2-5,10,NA,CSAFLETQYF,TGCAGTGCTTTCCTTGAGACCCAGTACTTC
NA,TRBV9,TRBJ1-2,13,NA,CASSADSNYGYTF,TGTGCCAGCAGCGCCGATAGCAATTATGGCTACACCTTC
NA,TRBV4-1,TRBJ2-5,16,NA,CASSQDGRGVGETQYF,TGCGCCAGCAGCCAAGATGGGCGGGGAGTTGGGGAGACCCAGTACTTC
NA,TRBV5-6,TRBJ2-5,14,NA,CASSPSTGLGTQYF,TGTGCCAGCAGCCCTTCGACAGGACTAGGGACCCAGTACTTC
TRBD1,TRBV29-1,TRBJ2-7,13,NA,CSGAGGTGYEQYF,TGCAGCGGTGCCGGCGGGACAGGGTACGAGCAGTACTTC
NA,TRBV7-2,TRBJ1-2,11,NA,CASSSFGGYTF,TGTGCCAGCAGCTCGTTCGGTGGCTACACCTTC
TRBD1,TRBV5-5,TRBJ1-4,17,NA,CASSHPIRQGVGEKLFF,TGTGCCAGCAGCCATCCTATAAGACAGGGGGTCGGAGAAAAACTGTTTTTT
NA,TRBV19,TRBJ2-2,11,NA,CASTDTGELFF,TGTGCCAGTACCGACACCGGGGAGCTGTTTTTT
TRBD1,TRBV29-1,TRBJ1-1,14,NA,CSVATGGPNTEAFF,TGCAGCGTTGCGACAGGGGGACCGAACACTGAAGCTTTCTTT
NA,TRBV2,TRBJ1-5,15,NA,CASQRENLSNQPQHF,TGTGCCAGCCAGAGGGAGAATCTTAGCAATCAGCCCCAGCATTTT
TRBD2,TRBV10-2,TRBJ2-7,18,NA,CASSEARGLAVYPYEQYF,TGCGCCAGCAGTGAAGCCAGGGGACTAGCGGTTTACCCCTACGAGCAGTACTTC
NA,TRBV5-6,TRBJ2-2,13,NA,CASSPRSGGELFF,TGTGCCAGCAGCCCCCGCAGCGGCGGGGAGCTGTTTTTT
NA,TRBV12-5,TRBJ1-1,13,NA,CASGLAMNTEAFF,TGTGCTAGTGGTTTGGCAATGAACACTGAAGCTTTCTTT
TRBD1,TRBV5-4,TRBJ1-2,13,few,CASSSGQGGGYTF,TGTGCCAGCAGCTCGGGACAGGGTGGAGGCTACACCTTC
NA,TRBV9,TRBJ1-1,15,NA,CASSVGAGLGAEAFF,TGTGCCAGCAGCGTAGGTGCAGGATTAGGGGCTGAAGCTTTCTTT
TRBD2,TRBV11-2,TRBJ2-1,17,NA,CASSLVPGLAAYNEQFF,TGTGCCAGCAGCTTAGTCCCGGGACTAGCGGCTTACAATGAGCAGTTCTTC
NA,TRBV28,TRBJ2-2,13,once,CATPRANTGELFF,TGTGCCACACCTCGGGCGAACACCGGGGAGCTGTTTTTT